The TCR beta chain described here comes from a study of T-cell memory formation after mild COVID-19. Study in general: Clustering of TCRs was largely donor specific. Study results and limitations: Later expanders leaned toward CD4+, whereas clones contracting from day 15 to 85 were balanced CD4/CD8.

This clonotype was observed many times. Its cognate antigen is unknown. The V end was cut by 3 bases, the J end by 0 bases, with 21 bases between. Germline V gene sequence: CDR1 MDHEN, CDR2 SYDVKM. The length of the CDR3 is 19 residues. 5'RACE primed at constant segments yielded TCR alpha and TCR beta cDNA libraries bearing sample barcodes and UMIs. MiXCR, applied by TCRdb to the 5' RACE reads, yields one record per CDR3 protein. The sample lists fewer than 400,000 distinct CDR3 sequences, approximately 16% seen once, with about a fifth in the top ten. The specimen was PBMCs or a T cell subset sorted from them (not recorded which). The sequence was obtained from a man between 18 and 35 years old who had mild COVID-19 (a few samples of this study predate the infection). Cell type and time point are not known. The chain has TRBV28 and TRBJ1-3; D may be TRBD1 (5 bases). The CDR3 DNA reads as TGTGCCAGCAGTTTTGTAGGGACGTGGGAAAGAACCTCTGGAAACACCATATATTTT. This translates into CASSFVGTWERTSGNTIYF.